This T cell receptor (beta chain) is drawn from a study of tumor and adjacent non-tumor tissue in lung cancer. The library came from three nested PCR rounds adapted from ARM-PCR protocols. MiXCR, run by TCRdb on the multiplex PCR reads, gives a single entry per CDR3 protein. The table lists about 200,000 distinct CDR3 sequences, over 55% of them singletons. The template was RNA from unsorted bulk tissue. The specimen sequenced was lung tumor tissue. This sequence originates from a man in his 60s with non-small cell lung cancer.

The CDR3 is CASSYQWKTEAFF. In DNA, the CDR3 is TGTGCCAGCAGCTATCAGTGGAAAACTGAAGCTTTCTTT. The rearrangement links TRBV11-3 to TRBJ1-1; D unresolved. The CDR3 is 13 residues long. V was pared by 4 bases and J by 5 bases, with 11 bases between. In germline, CDR1 is SGHNT, CDR2 YENEEA.